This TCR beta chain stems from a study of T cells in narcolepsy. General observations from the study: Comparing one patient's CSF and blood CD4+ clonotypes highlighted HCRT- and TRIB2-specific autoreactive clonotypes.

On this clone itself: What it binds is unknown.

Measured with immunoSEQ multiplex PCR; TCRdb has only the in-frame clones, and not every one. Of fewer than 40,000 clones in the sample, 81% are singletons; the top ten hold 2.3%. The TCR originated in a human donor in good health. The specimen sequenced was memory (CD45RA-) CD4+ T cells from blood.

The DNA of the CDR3 is TGTGCCAGCAGCTCCGACAGGAGGAGGACCGGGGAGCTGTTTTTT. This encodes CASSSDRRRTGELFF. V gene TRBV7-9 combines with J gene TRBJ2-2, with D possibly TRBD1 on 6 matching bases. Germline V gene sequence: CDR1 SEHNR, CDR2 FQNEAQ (reference sequence). V was cut by 4 bases and J by 5 bases, with 14 bases left in between. This CDR3 is 15 amino acids long.